These 30 T cell receptor beta chains came from one sample sequenced in a study of T cells in Graves' hyperthyroidism and ophthalmopathy. Amplification of TCR beta CDR3 regions used RNA as the template. First-round RT-PCR with HTBI primers amplified the TCR CDR3 region. TCRdb re-called the multiplex PCR reads through MiXCR, storing one row per CDR3 protein. The repertoire has 500,000 to 650,000 distinct CDR3 sequences, about 14% of them found once; the top ten carry about 12%. Sequenced sample: blood. These receptors came from a woman aged 50 to 65 with Graves' ophthalmopathy.

Many counts were recorded for this clonotype. This chain uses TRBV6-1 with TRBJ1-5; TRBD1 matches 7 bases. The V segment lost 6 bases and the J segment 0 bases; nucleotides outside the gene matches: 8. CDR1 is MNHNS and CDR2 is SASEGT in the germline V gene. This CDR3 contains 16 residues. CDR3 in amino acids: CASRPRDRPSNQPQHF. CDR3 coding DNA: TGTGCCAGCAGACCCCGGGACAGACCTAGCAATCAGCCCCAGCATTTT.

Of note for this clonotype: A much larger clone differs from this one at a single base, so this may be a read error. This chain links TRBV20-1 with TRBJ2-1; 10 bases map to TRBD1. The CDR3 is made up of 11 amino acids. Germline CDR1 DFQATT, CDR2 SNEGSKA (reference sequence). The CDR3 is CGVPGQGLQFF. The CDR3 bases are TGCGGTGTCCCGGGACAGGGGCTCCAGTTCTTC.

On this clonotype: One base away lies a much larger clone, so this may be a sequencing read error. The chain is built from TRBV28 and TRBJ2-3; TRBD1 matches 9 bases. CDR1 MDHEN and CDR2 SYDVKM come from the germline V gene. CDR3 length equals 15 residues. CDR3 nucleotides: TGTACCAGCAGTTCCGGACAGGGGAGCACAGATACGCAGTATTTT. It yields the protein CTSSSGQGSTDTQYF.

This clonotype was recorded a few times. This chain uses TRBV30 with TRBJ2-7, with TRBD2 matching 9 bases. This CDR3 comprises 15 residues. CDR1 GTSNPN and CDR2 SVGIG come from the germline V gene (reference sequence). With 8 bases clipped from V and 3 bases from J, the junction kept 14 bases outside the gene matches. CDR3 sequence reads: CASSNLAGVGYEQYF. The CDR3 nucleotides read TGTGCCAGTAGTAACTTAGCGGGAGTGGGCTACGAGCAGTACTTC.

The rearrangement joins TRBV7-9 to TRBJ1-2; 7 positions match TRBD1. Per the germline V gene, CDR1 is SEHNR and CDR2 is FQNEAQ (reference sequence). Trimming at V came to 6 bases and at J to 1 base, leaving 8 bases not matched to a gene. This CDR3 comprises 15 residues. The CDR3 loop is CASRNGQAINYGYTF. In DNA form, the CDR3 reads TGTGCCAGCAGAAATGGACAGGCGATTAACTATGGCTACACCTTC.

This chain links TRBV19 with TRBJ2-7; TRBD1 matches 9 bases. The germline gives CDR1 LNHDA, CDR2 SQIVND (reference sequence). This CDR3 is built from 16 residues. Unmatched junction bases numbered 12, after V lost 3 bases and J lost 6 bases. CDR3: CASSMNRGRGWSEQYF. CDR3 in DNA: TGTGCCAGTAGTATGAACAGGGGGCGCGGGTGGAGCGAGCAGTACTTC.

This clonotype has just a few counts. DNA for the CDR3: TGTGCCAGCAGCCGGGGGGGCACAGATACGCAGTATTTT. This translates into CASSRGGTDTQYF. The chain links TRBV7-3 to TRBJ2-3; TRBD2 matches 7 bases. The J segment lost 1 base and the V segment lost 5 bases, leaving 0 bases of the junction unmatched. Germline V gene lookup returns CDR1 SGHTA and CDR2 FQGTGA. The CDR3 loop spans 13 amino acids.

This clonotype appeared many times. This chain uses TRBV12-3 or TRBV12-4 with TRBJ2-3; D may be TRBD2 (5 bases). This CDR3 spans 15 amino acids. Trimming left V 3 bases short and J 0 bases short, with 10 bases between. The CDR3 spells CASSFIGGSTDTQYF. Here the CDR3 DNA reads TGTGCCAGCAGTTTCATCGGCGGGAGCACAGATACGCAGTATTTT.

This clonotype was detected many times. The gene calls are TRBV12-3 or TRBV12-4 and TRBJ2-7; 10 bases map to TRBD2. The trim removed 2 bases at V and 2 bases at J, leaving 3 bases unmatched. The CDR3 spans 15 residues. In nucleotides, the CDR3 is TGTGCCAGCAGTTTATCCCTAGCGGGAGCCTACGAGCAGTACTTC. It codes for CASSLSLAGAYEQYF.

This clonotype was counted a few times. This chain connects TRBV9 to TRBJ2-1; 9 bases map to TRBD2. The V and J ends lost 2 bases and 7 bases, in that order; junction bases with no gene match: 7. Germline CDR1 SGDLS, CDR2 YYNGEE. The CDR3 covers 15 residues. The CDR3 spells CASSVIAGAGNEQFF. The CDR3 DNA reads TGTGCCAGCAGCGTCATAGCGGGAGCTGGTAATGAGCAGTTCTTC.

This clonotype occurred many times. J is TRBJ2-3 and V is TRBV3-1; 8 bases map to TRBD2. The CDR3 is 15 amino acids. J gave up 2 bases and V 4 bases, and 5 bases lay outside the gene matches. Germline lookup yields CDR1 LGHDT and CDR2 YNNKEL (reference sequence). CDR3 nucleotides: TGTGCCAGCAGCCCCCGAGCGGGGGACACAGATACGCAGTATTTT. It codes for CASSPRAGDTDTQYF.

Ten or more counts support this clonotype. V gene TRBV24-1 combines with J gene TRBJ2-7, with 13 bases matching TRBD2. CDR1 and CDR2 (germline): KGHDR, SFDVKD. This CDR3 has 16 amino acids. With 4 bases clipped from V and 3 bases from J, the junction kept 5 bases outside the gene matches. CDR3 DNA: TGTGCCACCAGTGACCCCCGGACTAGCGGGAGCTACGAGCAGTACTTC. Translation gives CATSDPRTSGSYEQYF.

This clonotype occurred a few times. The V gene is TRBV6-5, the J gene TRBJ2-5; 7 bases map to TRBD2. The CDR3 totals 14 residues. Looked up from germline, CDR1 is MNHEY and CDR2 is SVGAGI. Unmatched junction bases numbered 2, after V lost 1 base and J lost 3 bases. In nucleotides, the CDR3 is TGTGCCAGCAGTTACTTAGGACTAGAAGAGACCCAGTACTTC. Translated, it gives CASSYLGLEETQYF.

This clonotype was counted only a few times. CDR3 amino acids: CASSGEGGNQPQHF. The CDR3 DNA sequence: TGTGCCAGCAGTGGGGAGGGGGGTAATCAGCCCCAGCATTTT. The chain recombines TRBV2 with TRBJ1-5, with TRBD1 as a possible D gene (6 bases). CDR1 is SNHLY, CDR2 FYNNEI, per germline. Trimming removed 4 bases from V and 4 bases from J, with 11 bases in between. The CDR3 spans 14 residues.

This clonotype has at least ten counts. The chain is built from TRBV11-3 and TRBJ2-2, with TRBD1 as a possible D gene (6 bases). The CDR3 runs 12 residues. V dropped 4 bases and J dropped 6 bases, with 6 bases sitting between them. The germline CDR1 and CDR2 sequences are SGHNT and YENEEA. CDR3 in DNA: TGTGCCAGCAGCTCAGGGGCCGGGGAGCTGTTTTTT. Its protein is CASSSGAGELFF.

This clonotype was detected many times. The CDR3 region is CASSEMGVEPQHF. CDR3 sequence (DNA): TGTGCCAGCAGTGAAATGGGGGTGGAGCCCCAGCATTTT. The V call is TRBV2, the J call TRBJ1-5; possibly TRBD1 for D (5 bases). V gave up 2 bases and J gave up 8 bases, with 10 bases separating them. Germline CDR1 is SNHLY and CDR2 is FYNNEI. The CDR3 spans 13 residues.

This clonotype has ten or more counts. The chain links TRBV7-9 to TRBJ1-5, with a weak D call TRBD1 (5 bases). Per the germline V gene, CDR1 is SEHNR and CDR2 is FQNEAQ (reference sequence). The CDR3 runs to 14 residues. V was trimmed by 5 bases and J by 0 bases, leaving 8 bases between them. The DNA of the CDR3 is TGTGCCAGCAGCGCGGACATTAGCAATCAGCCCCAGCATTTT. Translated, it gives CASSADISNQPQHF.

This clonotype was recorded at least ten times. Sequence at one end of the junction differs from germline and may be a read error. This rearrangement joins TRBV3-1 to TRBJ2-7; D may be TRBD1 (6 bases). The germline V gene has CDR1 LGHDT and CDR2 YNNKEL (reference sequence). The CDR3 totals 17 residues. CDR3 loop: CASSAQTGTHLTYAQYF. CDR3 in DNA: TGTGCCAGCAGCGCCCAGACCGGGACACATCTAACCTACGCGCAGTACTTC.

As to this clonotype: Possible read error: a much larger clone is one base away. CDR3 amino acids: CASRNHSGDRTYEQYF. CDR3 bases: TGCGCCAGCAGGAATCACTCAGGAGACAGGACCTACGAGCAGTACTTC. The chain is built from TRBV10-2 and TRBJ2-7; D is possibly TRBD1 (6 bases). CDR1 WSHSY and CDR2 SAAADI come from the germline V gene. Trimming took off 6 bases at V and 2 bases at J, with 20 bases between the two ends. The CDR3 is 16 residues long.

This clonotype occurred many times. The V call is TRBV11-1, the J call TRBJ2-5; D is ambiguous. The CDR3 loop spans 13 amino acids. Trimming shortened V by 5 bases and J by 0 bases, and 7 bases separated the two germline ends. CDR1 and CDR2 (germline): SGHAT, FQDESV (reference sequence). In nucleotides, the CDR3 is TGTGCCAGCAGCATCCCGTACCAAGAGACCCAGTACTTC. This codes for CASSIPYQETQYF.

This clonotype was seen repeatedly, ten times or more. The gene calls are TRBV12-3 or TRBV12-4 and TRBJ2-5; D gene uncertain. V was clipped by 1 base and J by 4 bases, with 13 bases between them. This CDR3 contains 15 residues. CDR3 sequence reads: CASSLGTLKAETQYF. The CDR3 DNA is TGTGCCAGCAGTTTAGGGACCCTTAAGGCAGAGACCCAGTACTTC.

This clonotype was picked up many times. This chain links TRBV19 with TRBJ1-5; maybe TRBD1 (6 bases). The CDR3 consists of 16 residues. CDR1 and CDR2 (germline): LNHDA, SQIVND (reference sequence). Trimming left V 4 bases short and J 4 bases short, with 17 bases between. The CDR3 coding sequence is TGTGCCAGTAGTAGAGGGGGGGCTGTGTTGAATCAGCCCCAGCATTTT. It codes for CASSRGGAVLNQPQHF.

This clonotype has a handful of counts. The chain recombines TRBV11-1 with TRBJ1-1; no clear D. Trimming took 6 bases from V and 8 from J, leaving 13 bases between them. This CDR3 is 12 amino acids long. CDR1 SGHAT and CDR2 FQDESV come from the germline V gene (reference sequence). This CDR3 is CASSYPNREAFF. The CDR3 bases are TGTGCCAGCAGTTACCCAAACAGAGAAGCTTTCTTT.

This clonotype was counted only a few times. This chain connects TRBV19 to TRBJ1-2, with D possibly being TRBD1 (5 bases). V lost 7 bases, J lost 3 bases, and 9 bases lay in between. Germline CDR1 reads LNHDA; CDR2 reads SQIVND (reference sequence). The CDR3 extends over 12 amino acids. CDR3 bases: TGTGCCAGTAAAGGGGTCGACTATGGCTACACCTTC. It codes for CASKGVDYGYTF. Based on the CDR3 plus reference TRBV19 and TRBJ1-2, the full variable domain is DGGITQSPKYLFRKEGQNVTLSCEQNLNHDAMYWYRQDPGQGLRLIYYSQIVNDFQKGDIAEGYSVSREKKESFPLTVTSAQKNPTAFYLCASKGVDYGYTFGSGTRLTVV.

This clonotype was found many times. The chain couples TRBV4-3 to TRBJ2-1; D is unresolved. V lost 0 bases and J lost 4, with 16 bases in between. Germline-derived CDR1 and CDR2 are LGHNA and YSLEER. The CDR3 totals 17 residues. The CDR3 DNA sequence: TGCGCCAGCAGCCAAGAGCCGGTGTTGAGCGATTACAATGAGCAGTTCTTC. Protein: CASSQEPVLSDYNEQFF.

The V and J genes are TRBV7-2 and TRBJ1-5; possibly TRBD1 for D (5 bases). The V end was cut by 1 base, the J end by 3 bases, with 16 bases between. Per germline, CDR1 SGHTA and CDR2 FQGNSA. The CDR3 contains 17 residues. The CDR3 is CASSLESRGILNQPQHF. DNA for the CDR3: TGTGCCAGCAGCTTAGAGTCGCGGGGGATCCTCAATCAGCCCCAGCATTTT. The full variable domain, rest sourced from reference TRBV7-2 and TRBJ1-5, is GAGVSQSPSNKVTEKGKDVELRCDPISGHTALYWYRQSLGQGLEFLIYFQGNSAPDKSGLPSDRFSAERTGGSVSTLTIQRTQQEDSAVYLCASSLESRGILNQPQHFGDGTRLSIL.

The rearrangement links TRBV4-3 to TRBJ2-1, with D tentatively TRBD1 or TRBD2 (5 bases each). Trimming stripped 0 bases from V and 4 bases from J, with 13 bases between. Germline-derived CDR1 and CDR2 are LGHNA and YSLEER. The length of the CDR3 is 16 residues. CDR3 loop: CASSQDKRGGYNEQFF. The CDR3, as DNA: TGCGCCAGCAGCCAAGATAAGAGGGGCGGATACAATGAGCAGTTCTTC.

This clonotype was observed a few times. The gene calls are TRBV19 and TRBJ2-7, with TRBD1 matching 9 bases. The CDR3 is made up of 16 amino acids. Germline V gene sequence: CDR1 LNHDA, CDR2 SQIVND (reference sequence). V dropped 4 bases and J dropped 4; count of bases not matched to a gene: 11. Here the CDR3 DNA reads TGTGCCAGTAGTAGCCTCCCGGGACAGGGTCCTTACGAGCAGTACTTC. Amino acids: CASSSLPGQGPYEQYF.

This clonotype turned up a few times. The V gene is TRBV5-1, the J gene TRBJ2-3, with 8 positions matching TRBD2. Germline trimming cut 1 base from V and 5 bases from J; bases unmatched to any gene: 9. Germline CDR1 reads SGHRS; CDR2 reads YFSETQ. The CDR3 is made up of 16 amino acids. CDR3 loop: CASSLLTAGAGDTQYF. DNA for the CDR3: TGCGCCAGCAGCTTGCTCACAGCGGGAGCAGGAGATACGCAGTATTTT.

This clonotype was counted at least ten times. The chain carries TRBV27 and TRBJ2-1, with D uncertain. CDR3 length: 14 amino acids. V lost 5 bases, J lost 7 bases, and 15 bases lay in between. In germline, CDR1 is MNHEY, CDR2 SMNVEV (reference sequence). The CDR3 reads CASSLRITGNEQFF. CDR3 in DNA: TGTGCCAGCAGTCTCAGAATAACGGGTAATGAGCAGTTCTTC.